Sequencing of this T cell receptor (beta chain) was carried out in a study of T cells after yellow fever vaccination. Each CDR3 protein gets one entry after TCRdb re-called the 5' RACE reads with MiXCR. The repertoire has 500,000 to 650,000 distinct CDR3 sequences, roughly an eighth of them found once; the top ten carry under 15%. This clonotype has just a few counts. V was cut by 7 bases and J by 8 bases, with 17 bases left in between. The germline CDR1 and CDR2 sequences are MNHEY and SMNVEV (reference sequence). This CDR3 has 13 residues. This TCR was recovered from a man younger than 45 who received the YFV17D yellow fever vaccine. The chain is built from TRBV27 and TRBJ1-2; no clear D. The sequencing used PBMCs, collected on the day of the yellow fever booster vaccination. CDR3 nucleotides: TGTGCCAGCACCCCCTTGGGGTCTGAGGGCTACACCTTC. As protein: CASTPLGSEGYTF.